This record looks at one TCR beta chain sequence and its context. There is no known antigen for this receptor. Base-call qualities are not available, and no considerably larger clone is one nucleotide away. Libraries were made using RT-PCR. Sequencing relied on an Illumina HiSeq 2500. TCRdb reanalyzed the raw reads on its own, using fastp at Q25 for trimming and MiXCR for clone calling, and kept in-frame beta chains. When rows share a CDR3 protein, they turn into one entry using the most common DNA and genes. The sample includes 150,000 to 200,000 distinct CDR3 sequences, with roughly 12% observed a single time. Roughly 29% of the sample comes from the top ten. Based on the germline V gene, the CDR1 and CDR2 sequences are SGHVS and FNYEAQ. CDR3 length: 15 amino acids, cysteine to phenylalanine. Of all the DNA, just the CDR3 is kept, 45 bases in frame from base 1. V loses 4 bases at its end and J loses 0 bases; junction bases beyond the gene matches: 3.

This specimen belongs to a study of response to subunit inactivated influenza vaccine (dated by TCRdb to 2016 to 2018). Regarding the complete study: Deep quantitative T cell receptor repertoire profiling was used in the study to track responses to a trivalent subunit inactivated influenza vaccine. General conclusions and limits of the study: The authors suggested that each seasonal influenza vaccination may recruit only a limited number of new T cells.

The sample was also reused in another study, on T cells expressing NK-cell markers. As the second study states: 5'RACE template switching, by which a universal primer site and unique molecular identifiers were added, was used to make TCR beta cDNA libraries. Roughly 8 donors provided sorted CD3+CD56+NKG2C+, CD3+CD56+NKG2C- and CD3+CD56-NKG2C+ T-cell subsets, whose TCR beta-chain repertoires were profiled. Of the eight sequenced donors, seven were found to be HCMV-seropositive and one was found to be HCMV-seronegative. In several experiments an anti-gammadeltaTCR antibody was added to restrict sorting to alphabetaTCR-expressing T cells. In several donors, the dominant CD3+CD56+NKG2C+ clonotypes ranked among the top 10 CD8+ clonotypes, making up about 1.0-8% of CD8+ T cells. Those dominant clonotypes were again the most abundant among CD3+CD56-NKG2C+ cells in a handful of donors, at about 28.3-65%. Whether the expanded NKG2C-expressing T cell clones were specific for HCMV antigens remained unclear. The eight sequenced donors were randomly selected healthy volunteers, three men and five women. A commercial ELISA kit detecting HCMV-specific IgG in serum was used to determine HCMV serostatus. Ficoll density gradient centrifugation was used to isolate peripheral blood mononuclear cells from blood. CD4+ and CD8+ T cells were isolated from PBMC by magnetic immunoseparation with Miltenyi isolation kits. Synthesis of cDNA was primed from the TCR beta constant segment and was followed by two consecutive PCR amplification steps. Libraries were sequenced as 2 x 150 bp reads on Illumina HiSeq 2000/2500, MiSeq or NextSeq. Reads were demultiplexed and grouped by UMI with MIGEC, and clonotypes were assembled and quantified with MiTCR. To exclude erroneous sequences, any TCR cDNA sequence not supported by at least two reads was discarded. The tcR package was used for downstream repertoire analysis, and clonotypes were matched between fractions using CDR3 nucleotide sequence together with V segment. VDJmatch was used to annotate antigen specificity against VDJdb, with one amino acid substitution allowed in CDR3.

This chain joins TRBV7-6 to TRBJ2-1; 7 bases in between match TRBD2. This TCR came from a man aged 50-60 years who received an inactivated influenza vaccine. Donor details come from another sample of the same person, matched by shared clones. The sequences come from CD8+ T cells sorted from PBMCs, collected less than 13 days after vaccination. The CDR3 corresponds to CASSSSGDSYNEQFF. The nucleotide sequence reads as follows: TGTGCCAGCAGCTCCAGCGGGGACTCCTACAATGAGCAGTTCTTC.